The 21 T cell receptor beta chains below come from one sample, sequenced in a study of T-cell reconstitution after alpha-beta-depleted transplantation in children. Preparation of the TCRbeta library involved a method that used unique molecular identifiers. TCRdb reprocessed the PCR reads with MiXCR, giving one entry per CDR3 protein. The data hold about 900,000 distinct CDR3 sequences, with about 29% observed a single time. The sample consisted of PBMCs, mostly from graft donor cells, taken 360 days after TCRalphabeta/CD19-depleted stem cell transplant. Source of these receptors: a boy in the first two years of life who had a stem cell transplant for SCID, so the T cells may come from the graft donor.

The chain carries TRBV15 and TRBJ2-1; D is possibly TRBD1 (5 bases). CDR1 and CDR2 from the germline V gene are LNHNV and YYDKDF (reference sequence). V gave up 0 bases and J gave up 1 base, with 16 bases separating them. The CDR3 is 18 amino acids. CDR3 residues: CATSRDIAGIVSYNEQFF. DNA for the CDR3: TGTGCCACCAGCAGAGATATCGCAGGGATAGTATCCTACAATGAGCAGTTCTTC.

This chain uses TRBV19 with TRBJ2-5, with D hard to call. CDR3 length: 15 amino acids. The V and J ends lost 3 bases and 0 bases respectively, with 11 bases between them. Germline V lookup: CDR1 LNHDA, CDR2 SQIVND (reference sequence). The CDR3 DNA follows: TGTGCCAGTAGTATTGGTACCCGGTACCAAGAGACCCAGTACTTC. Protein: CASSIGTRYQETQYF.

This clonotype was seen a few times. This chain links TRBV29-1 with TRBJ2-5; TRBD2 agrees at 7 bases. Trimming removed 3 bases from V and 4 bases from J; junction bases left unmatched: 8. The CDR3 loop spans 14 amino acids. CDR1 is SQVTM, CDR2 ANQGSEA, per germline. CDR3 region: CSVDPSGGAETQYF. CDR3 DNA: TGCAGCGTTGACCCTTCGGGGGGAGCAGAGACCCAGTACTTC.

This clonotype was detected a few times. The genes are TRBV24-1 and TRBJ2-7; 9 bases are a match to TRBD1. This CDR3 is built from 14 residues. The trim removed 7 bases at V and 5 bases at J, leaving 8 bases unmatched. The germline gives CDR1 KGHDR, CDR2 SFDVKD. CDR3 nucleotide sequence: TGTGCCACCAGCCGGACAGGGGAGATCCACGAGCAGTACTTC. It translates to CATSRTGEIHEQYF.

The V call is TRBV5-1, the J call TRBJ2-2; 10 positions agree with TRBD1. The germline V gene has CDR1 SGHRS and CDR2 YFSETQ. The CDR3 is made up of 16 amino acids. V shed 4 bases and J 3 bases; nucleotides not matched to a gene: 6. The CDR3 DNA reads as TGCGCCAGCAGCGAGATCGGGACAGGGGACACCGGGGAGCTGTTTTTT. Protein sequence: CASSEIGTGDTGELFF.

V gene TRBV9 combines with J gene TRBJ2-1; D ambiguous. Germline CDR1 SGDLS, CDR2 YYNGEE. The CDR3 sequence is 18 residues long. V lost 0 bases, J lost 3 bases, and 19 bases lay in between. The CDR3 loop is CASSVGSSASPLYNEQFF. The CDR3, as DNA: TGTGCCAGCAGCGTAGGCTCCAGTGCTTCTCCCCTCTACAATGAGCAGTTCTTC.

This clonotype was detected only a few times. CDR3 amino acids: CASSQDLVDAAYNEQFF. The CDR3 nucleotides read TGCGCCAGCAGCCAAGATCTCGTGGATGCTGCCTACAATGAGCAGTTCTTC. This sequence joins TRBV4-3 and TRBJ2-1; D is unresolved. This CDR3 has 17 amino acids. Per germline, CDR1 LGHNA and CDR2 YSLEER. V dropped 0 bases and J dropped 2 bases, with 14 bases sitting between them.

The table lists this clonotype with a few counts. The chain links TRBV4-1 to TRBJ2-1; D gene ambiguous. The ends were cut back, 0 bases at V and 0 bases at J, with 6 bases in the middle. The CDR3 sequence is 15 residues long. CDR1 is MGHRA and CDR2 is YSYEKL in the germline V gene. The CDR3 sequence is CASSQEETSYNEQFF. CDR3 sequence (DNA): TGCGCCAGCAGCCAAGAGGAGACCTCCTACAATGAGCAGTTCTTC.

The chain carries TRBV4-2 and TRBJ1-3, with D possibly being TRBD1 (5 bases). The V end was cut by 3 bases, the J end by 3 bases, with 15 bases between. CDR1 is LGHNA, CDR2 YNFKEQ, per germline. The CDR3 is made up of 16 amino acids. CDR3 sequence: CASSQAARGYGNTIYF. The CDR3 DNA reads TGTGCCAGCAGCCAGGCCGCGCGGGGCTATGGAAACACCATATATTTT.

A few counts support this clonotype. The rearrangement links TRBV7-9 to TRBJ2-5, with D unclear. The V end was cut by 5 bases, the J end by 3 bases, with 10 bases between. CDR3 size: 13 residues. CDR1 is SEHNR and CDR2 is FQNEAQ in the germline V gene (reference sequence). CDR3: CASSPREEETQYF. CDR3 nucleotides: TGTGCCAGCAGCCCGAGAGAGGAAGAGACCCAGTACTTC.

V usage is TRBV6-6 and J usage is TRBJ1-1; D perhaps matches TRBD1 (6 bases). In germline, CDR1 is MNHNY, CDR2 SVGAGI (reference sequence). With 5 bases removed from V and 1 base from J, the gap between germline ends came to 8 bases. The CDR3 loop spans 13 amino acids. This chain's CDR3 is CASSNRENTEAFF. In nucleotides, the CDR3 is TGTGCCAGCAGTAACAGGGAGAACACTGAAGCTTTCTTT.

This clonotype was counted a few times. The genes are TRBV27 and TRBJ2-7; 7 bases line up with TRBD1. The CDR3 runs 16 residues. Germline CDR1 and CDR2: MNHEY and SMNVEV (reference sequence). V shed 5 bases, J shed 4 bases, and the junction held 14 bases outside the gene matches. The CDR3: CASSPSSGTAPYEQYF. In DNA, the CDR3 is TGTGCCAGCAGTCCCTCTTCCGGGACAGCGCCATACGAGCAGTACTTC.

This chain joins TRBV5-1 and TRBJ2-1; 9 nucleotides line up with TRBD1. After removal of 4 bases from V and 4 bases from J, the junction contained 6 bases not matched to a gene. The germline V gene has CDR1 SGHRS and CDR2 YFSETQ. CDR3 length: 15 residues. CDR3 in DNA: TGCGCCAGCAGCCAGGGACAGGGATTTTACAATGAGCAGTTCTTC. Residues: CASSQGQGFYNEQFF. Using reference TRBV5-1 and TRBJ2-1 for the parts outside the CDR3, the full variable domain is KAGVTQTPRYLIKTRGQQVTLSCSPISGHRSVSWYQQTPGQGLQFLFEYFSETQRNKGNFPGRFSGRQFSNSRSEMNVSTLELGDSALYLCASSQGQGFYNEQFFGPGTRLTVL.

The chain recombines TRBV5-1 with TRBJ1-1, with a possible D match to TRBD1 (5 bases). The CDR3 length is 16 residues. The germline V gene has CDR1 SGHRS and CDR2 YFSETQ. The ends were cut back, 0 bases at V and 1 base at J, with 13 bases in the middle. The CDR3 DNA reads TGCGCCAGCAGCTTGGATCGGGGCATCGCGAACACTGAAGCTTTCTTT. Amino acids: CASSLDRGIANTEAFF.

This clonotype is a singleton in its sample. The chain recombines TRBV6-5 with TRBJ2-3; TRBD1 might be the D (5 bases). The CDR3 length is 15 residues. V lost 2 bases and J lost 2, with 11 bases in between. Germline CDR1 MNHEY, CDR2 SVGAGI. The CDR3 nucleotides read TGTGCCAGCAGTTACGGTGGGGCCTTCACAGATACGCAGTATTTT. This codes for CASSYGGAFTDTQYF.

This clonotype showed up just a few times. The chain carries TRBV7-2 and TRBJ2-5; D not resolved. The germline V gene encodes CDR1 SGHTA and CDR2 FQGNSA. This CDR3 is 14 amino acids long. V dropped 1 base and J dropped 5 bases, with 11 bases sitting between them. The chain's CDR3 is CASSLGARVETQYF. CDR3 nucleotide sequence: TGTGCCAGCAGCTTAGGCGCCCGGGTTGAGACCCAGTACTTC.

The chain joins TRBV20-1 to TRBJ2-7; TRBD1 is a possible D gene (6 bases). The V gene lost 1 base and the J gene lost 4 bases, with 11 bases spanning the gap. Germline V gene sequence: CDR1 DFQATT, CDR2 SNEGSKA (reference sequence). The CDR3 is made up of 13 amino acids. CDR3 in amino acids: CSARVQGDYEQYF. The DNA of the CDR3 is TGCAGTGCTAGAGTACAGGGAGATTACGAGCAGTACTTC.

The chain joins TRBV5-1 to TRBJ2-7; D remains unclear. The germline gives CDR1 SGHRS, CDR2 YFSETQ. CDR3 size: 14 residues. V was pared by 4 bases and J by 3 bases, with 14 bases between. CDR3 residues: CASSPAPEHYEQYF. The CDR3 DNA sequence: TGCGCCAGCAGCCCCGCGCCTGAGCACTACGAGCAGTACTTC.

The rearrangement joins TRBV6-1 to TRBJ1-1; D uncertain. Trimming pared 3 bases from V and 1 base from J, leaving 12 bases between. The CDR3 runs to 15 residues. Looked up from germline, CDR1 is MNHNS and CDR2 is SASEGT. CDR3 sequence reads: CASSEPYTTNTEAFF. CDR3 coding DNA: TGTGCCAGCAGTGAGCCCTATACAACGAACACTGAAGCTTTCTTT.

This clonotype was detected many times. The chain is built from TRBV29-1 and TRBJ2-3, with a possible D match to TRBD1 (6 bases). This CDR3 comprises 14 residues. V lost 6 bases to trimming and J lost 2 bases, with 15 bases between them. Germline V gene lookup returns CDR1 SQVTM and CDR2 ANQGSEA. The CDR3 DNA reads TGCAGCGTGGCTACCAGGGGTCCCACAGATACGCAGTATTTT. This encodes CSVATRGPTDTQYF.

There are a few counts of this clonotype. CDR3 sequence: CASSPNPLGSGGAREQFF. CDR3 bases: TGTGCCAGCAGCCCGAACCCTTTGGGTAGCGGGGGGGCACGTGAGCAGTTCTTC. This chain connects TRBV6-1 to TRBJ2-1; TRBD2 agrees at 11 bases. The trim removed 6 bases at V and 9 bases at J, leaving 19 bases unmatched. The CDR3 consists of 18 residues. The germline CDR1 and CDR2 sequences are MNHNS and SASEGT.